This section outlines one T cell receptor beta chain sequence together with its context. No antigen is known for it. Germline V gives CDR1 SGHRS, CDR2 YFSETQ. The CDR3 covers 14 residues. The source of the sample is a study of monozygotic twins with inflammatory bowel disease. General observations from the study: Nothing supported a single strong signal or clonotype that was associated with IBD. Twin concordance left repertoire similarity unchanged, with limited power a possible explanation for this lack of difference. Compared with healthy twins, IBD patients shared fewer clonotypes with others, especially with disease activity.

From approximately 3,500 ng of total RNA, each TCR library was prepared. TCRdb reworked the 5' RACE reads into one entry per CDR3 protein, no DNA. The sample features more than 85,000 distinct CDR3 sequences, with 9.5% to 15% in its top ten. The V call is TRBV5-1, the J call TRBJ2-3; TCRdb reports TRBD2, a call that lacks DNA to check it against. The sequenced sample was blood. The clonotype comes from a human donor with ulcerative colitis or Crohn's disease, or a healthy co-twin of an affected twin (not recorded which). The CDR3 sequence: CASSTAGGGDTQYF.